A single sample is the source of the 21 T cell receptor beta chains below, sequenced in a study of T cell responses to AZD1222 COVID-19 vaccine. The repertoire was sequenced with immunoSEQ multiplex PCR; TCRdb's copy has only in-frame clones and lacks some. The sample holds roughly 120,000 clones, 90% to 95% seen once. The source material was peripheral blood, sampled on day 0 of AZD1222 vaccination. Receptors originate from an adult in good health.

J is TRBJ2-1 and V is TRBV4-3; 8 bases are a match to TRBD2. Germline V gene data show CDR1 as LGHNA and CDR2 as YSLEER. The CDR3 runs to 17 residues. V was pared by 2 bases and J by 5 bases, with 11 bases of the junction left unmatched. CDR3 sequence (DNA): TGCGCCAGCAGCCAACTTACCCCGGGACTAGAAAACAATGAGCAGTTCTTC. It yields the protein CASSQLTPGLENNEQFF.

This chain joins TRBV5-1 and TRBJ2-2, with 9 nucleotides matching TRBD2. This CDR3 region has 18 residues. In germline, CDR1 is SGHRS, CDR2 YFSETQ. The trim removed 0 bases at V and 5 bases at J, leaving 11 bases unmatched. As DNA, the CDR3 is TGCGCCAGCAGCTTGGTCGCGGCGGGAGGGCCAGAAACCGGGGAGCTGTTTTTT. Amino acid sequence: CASSLVAAGGPETGELFF.

The table lists this clone with a few counts. The chain uses TRBV7-2 and TRBJ1-5, with 7 positions matching TRBD1. The CDR3 extends over 12 amino acids. CDR1 is SGHTA and CDR2 is FQGNSA in the germline V gene. V gave up 5 bases and J gave up 5 bases; unmatched junction bases: 0. The CDR3 region is CASSDRDQPQHF. In nucleotides, the CDR3 is TGTGCCAGCAGCGACAGGGATCAGCCCCAGCATTTT. The variable domain in full, completed from reference TRBV7-2 and TRBJ1-5, reads GAGVSQSPSNKVTEKGKDVELRCDPISGHTALYWYRQSLGQGLEFLIYFQGNSAPDKSGLPSDRFSAERTGGSVSTLTIQRTQQEDSAVYLCASSDRDQPQHFGDGTRLSIL.

This chain joins TRBV27 and TRBJ1-4; unclear D gene. Germline loops: CDR1 MNHEY, CDR2 SMNVEV (reference sequence). Trimming pared 2 bases from V and 8 bases from J, leaving 12 bases between. The CDR3 sequence is 14 residues long. CDR3 coding DNA: TGTGCCAGCAGTTTAAGGCGGGTAGGGGAAAAACTGTTTTTT. Encoded protein: CASSLRRVGEKLFF.

The chain links TRBV7-9 to TRBJ2-7; D is possibly TRBD2 (6 bases). Deletions cut 4 bases from V and 6 bases from J, with 16 bases between. Germline loops: CDR1 SEHNR, CDR2 FQNEAQ (reference sequence). The CDR3 covers 14 residues. The CDR3 nucleotides are TGTGCCAGCAGCTCGGGAGACTGGGCAGGCGAGCAGTACTTC. Encoded protein: CASSSGDWAGEQYF.

This clone showed up just once. This chain connects TRBV9 to TRBJ1-4; D is perhaps TRBD1 (6 bases). CDR1 is SGDLS and CDR2 is YYNGEE in the germline V gene. This CDR3 contains 14 residues. V was shortened by 4 bases and J by 7 bases, with 14 bases between the two germline ends. The CDR3 protein is CASSRPGQGEKLFF. DNA of the CDR3: TGTGCCAGCAGCCGCCCGGGACAAGGTGAAAAACTGTTTTTT.

The genes are TRBV19 and TRBJ2-1; D perhaps matches TRBD1 (5 bases). From germline, CDR1 is LNHDA and CDR2 SQIVND (reference sequence). This CDR3 region has 14 residues. Trimming stripped 0 bases from V and 4 bases from J, with 7 bases between. Written as DNA, the CDR3 is TGTGCCAGTAGTATAGAACAGGCATACAATGAGCAGTTCTTC. Protein product: CASSIEQAYNEQFF.

The CDR3 DNA is TGTGCCAGCAGTCGACTGGGACTAGCGGGAGGGCCTGTCGAGCAGTACTTC. Translation: CASSRLGLAGGPVEQYF. The chain recombines TRBV9 with TRBJ2-7; 16 nucleotides agree with TRBD2. CDR3 length equals 17 residues. CDR1 and CDR2 (germline): SGDLS, YYNGEE. The V gene end was trimmed by 5 bases and the J gene end by 6 bases; junction bases not matched to a gene: 11. Combining the CDR3 with reference TRBV9 and TRBJ2-7 gives the whole variable domain DSGVTQTPKHLITATGQRVTLRCSPRSGDLSVYWYQQSLDQGLQFLIQYYNGEERAKGNILERFSAQQFPDLHSELNLSSLELGDSALYFCASSRLGLAGGPVEQYFGPGTRLTVT.

The V call is TRBV6-4, the J call TRBJ1-5; D not certain. Trimming cost V 2 bases and J 0 bases, with 5 bases left between them. CDR1 and CDR2 from the germline V gene are MRHNA and SNTAGT. The CDR3 runs 14 residues. CDR3 sequence: CASSDTNSNQPQHF. The CDR3 DNA follows: TGTGCCAGCAGTGACACGAATAGCAATCAGCCCCAGCATTTT.

This chain connects TRBV19 to TRBJ2-5, with a possible D match to TRBD2 (5 bases). The CDR3 has 13 amino acids. CDR1 is LNHDA, CDR2 SQIVND, per germline (reference sequence). The V end lost 8 bases, the J end lost 5 bases, and 15 bases lay between the germline ends. The CDR3 loop reads CASGLRVRETQYF. The DNA of the CDR3 is TGTGCCAGTGGACTTAGGGTTCGGGAGACCCAGTACTTC.

This chain joins TRBV6-6 and TRBJ2-5, with TRBD2 as a possible D gene (6 bases). Trimming removed 7 bases at V and 0 bases at J, with 9 bases between. This CDR3 has 13 amino acids. CDR1 and CDR2 from the germline V gene are MNHNY and SVGAGI (reference sequence). The CDR3 sequence: CASNVADQETQYF. In DNA form, the CDR3 reads TGTGCCAGCAATGTAGCGGACCAAGAGACCCAGTACTTC.

This chain uses TRBV5-1 with TRBJ2-1, with 12 bases lining up with TRBD2. The germline V gene encodes CDR1 SGHRS and CDR2 YFSETQ. The CDR3 length is 15 residues. V shed 2 bases and J 5 bases; nucleotides not matched to a gene: 2. CDR3 loop: CASSLLAGGNNEQFF. CDR3 DNA: TGCGCCAGCAGCTTACTAGCGGGAGGAAACAATGAGCAGTTCTTC. The complete variable domain, with remaining parts taken from reference TRBV5-1 and TRBJ2-1, reads KAGVTQTPRYLIKTRGQQVTLSCSPISGHRSVSWYQQTPGQGLQFLFEYFSETQRNKGNFPGRFSGRQFSNSRSEMNVSTLELGDSALYLCASSLLAGGNNEQFFGPGTRLTVL.

J is TRBJ1-5 and V is TRBV5-1; TRBD1 aligns across 8 bases. Germline loops: CDR1 SGHRS, CDR2 YFSETQ. The CDR3 loop spans 18 amino acids. J lost 0 bases, V lost 0 bases, and 8 bases had no gene match. CDR3 amino acids: CASSLASGGPNSNQPQHF. CDR3 DNA: TGCGCCAGCAGCTTGGCGTCAGGGGGCCCCAATAGCAATCAGCCCCAGCATTTT.

Here the CDR3 DNA reads TGTGCCATCAGTGAGTCGGGGACAGGATTCTACGAGCAGTACTTC. It codes for CAISESGTGFYEQYF. This sequence joins TRBV10-3 and TRBJ2-7; TRBD1 aligns across 8 bases. The CDR3 covers 15 residues. Germline assignment: CDR1 ENHRY and CDR2 SYGVKD. V lost 0 bases and J lost 3; bases outside the gene matches: 4.

The chain is built from TRBV27 and TRBJ1-6; 8 bases match TRBD1. The CDR3 extends over 15 amino acids. Germline V gene data show CDR1 as MNHEY and CDR2 as SMNVEV (reference sequence). The V gene end was trimmed by 2 bases and the J gene end by 7 bases; junction bases not matched to a gene: 4. The CDR3 protein is CASSLLTGGNSPLHF. The DNA for the CDR3 is TGTGCCAGCAGTTTACTCACAGGGGGGAATTCACCCCTCCACTTT.

The chain employs TRBV27 and TRBJ1-2; TRBD1 is a possible D gene (6 bases). V was pared by 3 bases and J by 4 bases, with 9 bases between. This CDR3 region has 13 residues. The germline V gene encodes CDR1 MNHEY and CDR2 SMNVEV (reference sequence). The chain's CDR3 is CASSFGGLYGYTF. DNA for the CDR3: TGTGCCAGCAGTTTTGGGGGCCTCTATGGCTACACCTTC.

V and J are TRBV5-1 and TRBJ1-1; possible D gene TRBD1, 5 bases. The CDR3 is 13 residues long. Per the germline V gene, CDR1 is SGHRS and CDR2 is YFSETQ. V lost 4 bases to trimming and J lost 3 bases, with 10 bases between them. In DNA, the CDR3 is TGCGCCAGCAGCCACGGGGCGGACACTGAAGCTTTCTTT. Protein sequence: CASSHGADTEAFF.

This clone was detected only once. V usage is TRBV14 and J usage is TRBJ1-2; D not resolved. The CDR3 has 13 residues. The V gene's germline CDR1 is SGHDN and CDR2 FVKESK. V was clipped by 1 base and J by 2 bases, with 5 bases between them. The DNA for the CDR3 is TGTGCCAGCAGCCAAGGTGGAAACTATGGCTACACCTTC. The encoded protein is CASSQGGNYGYTF.

This chain connects TRBV5-1 to TRBJ2-1; 10 bases align to TRBD1. V lost 2 bases, J lost 6 bases, and 8 bases stayed unmatched. There are 16 residues in the CDR3. Germline lookup yields CDR1 SGHRS and CDR2 YFSETQ. The DNA of the CDR3 is TGCGCCAGCAGCTTCCAACCCGGGACAGGGGTCAATGAGCAGTTCTTC. It encodes CASSFQPGTGVNEQFF. Based on the CDR3 plus reference TRBV5-1 and TRBJ2-1, the full variable domain is KAGVTQTPRYLIKTRGQQVTLSCSPISGHRSVSWYQQTPGQGLQFLFEYFSETQRNKGNFPGRFSGRQFSNSRSEMNVSTLELGDSALYLCASSFQPGTGVNEQFFGPGTRLTVL.

This chain's CDR3 is CASSGDRNTGELFF. CDR3 nucleotides: TGTGCCAGCAGCGGGGACAGGAACACCGGGGAGCTGTTTTTT. The chain links TRBV5-6 to TRBJ2-2; 7 bases line up with TRBD1. CDR1 and CDR2 from the germline V gene are SGHDT and YYEEEE. The CDR3 consists of 14 residues. J gave up 1 base and V 4 bases, and 1 base lay outside the gene matches.

The V call is TRBV11-2, the J call TRBJ2-7; 8 bases are shared with TRBD2. The J segment lost 3 bases and the V segment lost 4 bases, leaving 8 bases of the junction unmatched. The length of the CDR3 is 15 residues. Per germline, CDR1 SGHAT and CDR2 FQNNGV. The CDR3 sequence is CASSSLSGIYYEQYF. CDR3 in DNA: TGTGCCAGCAGCTCCCTTAGCGGGATTTACTACGAGCAGTACTTC. The complete variable domain, with remaining parts taken from reference TRBV11-2 and TRBJ2-7, reads EAGVAQSPRYKIIEKRQSVAFWCNPISGHATLYWYQQILGQGPKLLIQFQNNGVVDDSQLPKDRFSAERLKGVDSTLKIQPAKLEDSAVYLCASSSLSGIYYEQYFGPGTRLTVT.